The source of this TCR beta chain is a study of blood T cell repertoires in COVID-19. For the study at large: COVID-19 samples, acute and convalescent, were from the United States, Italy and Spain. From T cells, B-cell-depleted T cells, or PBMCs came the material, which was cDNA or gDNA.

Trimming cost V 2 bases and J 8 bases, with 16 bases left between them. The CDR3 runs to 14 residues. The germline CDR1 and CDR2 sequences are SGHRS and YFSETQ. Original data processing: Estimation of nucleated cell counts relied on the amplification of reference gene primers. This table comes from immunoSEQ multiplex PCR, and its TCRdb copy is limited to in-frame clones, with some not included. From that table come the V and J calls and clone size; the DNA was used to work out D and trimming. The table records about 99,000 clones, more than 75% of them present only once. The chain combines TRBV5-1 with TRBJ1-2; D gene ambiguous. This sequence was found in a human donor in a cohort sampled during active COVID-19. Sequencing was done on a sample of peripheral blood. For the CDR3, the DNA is TGCGCCAGCAGCTTTAATGGAGGCCTTAGGGGCTACACCTTC. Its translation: CASSFNGGLRGYTF.